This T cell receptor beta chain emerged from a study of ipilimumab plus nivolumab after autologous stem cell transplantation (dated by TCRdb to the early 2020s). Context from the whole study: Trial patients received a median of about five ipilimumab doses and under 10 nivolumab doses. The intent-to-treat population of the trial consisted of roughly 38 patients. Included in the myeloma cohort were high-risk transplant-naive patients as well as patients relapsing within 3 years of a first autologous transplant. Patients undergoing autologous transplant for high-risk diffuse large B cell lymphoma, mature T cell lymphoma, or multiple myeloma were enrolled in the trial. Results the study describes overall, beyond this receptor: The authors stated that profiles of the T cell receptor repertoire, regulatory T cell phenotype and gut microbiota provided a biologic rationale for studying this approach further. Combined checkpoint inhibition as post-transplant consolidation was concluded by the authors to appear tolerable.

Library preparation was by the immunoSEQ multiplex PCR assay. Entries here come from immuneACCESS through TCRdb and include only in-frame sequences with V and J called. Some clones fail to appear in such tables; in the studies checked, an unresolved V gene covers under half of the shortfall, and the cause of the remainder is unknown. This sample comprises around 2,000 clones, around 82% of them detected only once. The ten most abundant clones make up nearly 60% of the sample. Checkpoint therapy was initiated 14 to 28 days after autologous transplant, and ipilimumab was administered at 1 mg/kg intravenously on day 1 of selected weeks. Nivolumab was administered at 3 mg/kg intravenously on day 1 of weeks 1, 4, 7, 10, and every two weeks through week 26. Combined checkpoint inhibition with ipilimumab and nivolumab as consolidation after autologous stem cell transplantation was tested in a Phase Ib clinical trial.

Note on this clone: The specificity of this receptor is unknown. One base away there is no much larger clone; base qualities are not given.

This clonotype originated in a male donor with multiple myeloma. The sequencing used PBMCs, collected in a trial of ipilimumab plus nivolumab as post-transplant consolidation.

The DNA reads as follows: TGTGCCAGCAGCGGAACCTTAGACAGGGGATCTGAAGCTTTCTTT. Protein translation: CASSGTLDRGSEAFF. The sequence joins TRBV9 to TRBJ1-1, and 8 bases in between align with TRBD1. Taken from the germline V gene, the CDR1 and CDR2 loops are SGDLS and YYNGEE. Trimming takes 3 bases off V and 6 bases off J; junction bases not matched to a gene: 10. Including cysteine and phenylalanine, the CDR3 has 15 amino acids. The DNA shown is the 45-base CDR3, in frame from base 1.